One TCR beta chain is described in this entry. A history of autoimmune disease or systemic immunosuppression excluded patients. Sampling of blood occurred at baseline, cycle 4 day 1, and cycle 7 day 1. This CDR3 contains 15 residues. The V end was cut by 0 bases, the J end by 5 bases, with 15 bases between. From germline, CDR1 is SGHDT and CDR2 YYEEEE. Here immunoSEQ multiplex PCR was the method, and the copy in TCRdb shows in-frame clones only, minus some. The sample includes 75,000 to 100,000 clones, under 95% of them seen just once. This entry comes from a study of OX40 agonist ivuxolimab in advanced cancers. Study-level information: Patients achieving partial responses numbered three: one hepatocellular carcinoma case and two cutaneous melanoma cases.

The J gene is TRBJ2-7, the V gene TRBV5-6, with D perhaps matching TRBD2 (5 bases). The origin of this receptor is an adult with an advanced solid tumor such as melanoma, head and neck, liver or kidney cancer. Sequenced here: CD4+ or CD8+ T cells sorted from blood, sampled in a trial of the OX40 agonist ivuxolimab. CDR3 amino acids: CASSLGAHPGDEQYF. The CDR3 bases are TGTGCCAGCAGCTTGGGAGCCCACCCCGGGGACGAGCAGTACTTC.